This entry features one T cell receptor (beta chain) sequence. Its antigen has not been determined. No base quality values were provided; no much bigger clone lies one nucleotide off. The data belong to a study of blood T cell repertoires in COVID-19 (dated by TCRdb to the early 2020s). Regarding the complete study: Samples from collaborators originated in the United States, Italy and Spain and spanned both the acute and convalescent phases of COVID-19. The material from the prospective study consisted of cDNA or gDNA derived from T cells, B-cell-depleted T cells, or PBMCs. HLA class I and class II types, where available, came from metadata supplied by the sample provider rather than from assay-based typing. Nearly every sample came with metadata listing a de-identified subject ID, COVID-19 status, age in years and sex. The dataset comprised deeply sampled blood TCRbeta repertoires from subjects exposed to, actively infected with, or recovered from COVID-19. Samples came from the ongoing ImmuneRACE study (first 160 participants) plus 1,254 subjects from 6 global collaborators. A freely available public database, intended as a resource for researchers studying the immune response to SARS-CoV-2, is where the repertoires were released.

The germline V gene encodes CDR1 SGHRS and CDR2 YFSETQ. Trimming costs V 1 base and J 2 bases, and their ends lie 10 bases apart. The CDR3 has 15 amino acids, counting the end cysteine and phenylalanine. Only the CDR3 portion is preserved as DNA: 45 bases, with reading frame beginning at the first base. The immunoSEQ Assay, a bias-controlled multiplex PCR, was used to amplify TCRbeta CDR3 regions from genomic DNA. The original methods were these. The number of nucleated cells in each sample was estimated by amplification of reference gene primers within the assay. To quantify the absolute abundance of each unique TCRbeta CDR3 rearrangement, sequence reads were collapsed and filtered. For each sample, productive Simpson clonality was calculated as the square root of Simpson's diversity index over productive rearrangements. TCRdb retrieved this table from immuneACCESS and kept in-frame rearrangements only. Not all clones are present; in checked studies, unresolved V genes account for under half, and no reason is known for the remainder. V and J calls plus clone size are reproduced from that table; the DNA served to infer D and trimming. In all, the sample holds hundreds of thousands of clones, and 80% to 90% of those were seen once. The ten largest clonotypes hold around 9.6% of the sample.

Points the paper makes about the study in general: The quantity of clinical and demographic metadata differed by source and by participant and was supplied without curation.

One collaborating source in Seattle enrolled patients during active infection and followed them longitudinally through the course of disease. Whole blood was collected in K2EDTA tubes by collaborating institutions according to the institutions' own protocols. For TCRbeta analysis, collaborator samples were shipped as frozen whole blood, as isolated PBMCs, or as DNA extracted from either sample type. The specimen was peripheral blood. The receptor chain draws on TRBV5-1 and TRBJ1-5, and perhaps TRBD1 as D gene, on 5 matching bases. This TCR was recovered from a woman in her seventies with COVID-19, enrolled during active disease. The sequenced DNA: TGCGCCAGCAGCTTGAGACCGGGGGGCAATCAGCCCCAGCATTTT. This translates into CASSLRPGGNQPQHF.